The rows below give T cell receptor beta chains drawn from one sample of a study of CD8+ T cells in alopecia areata. Profiled with immunoSEQ multiplex PCR; TCRdb holds only in-frame clones, not every one. The data contain approximately 160,000 clones, 60% of them singletons. Sequencing used CD4+ T cells sorted from blood, obtained at week 24, from a patient treated with tofacitinib. These receptors originate from a human donor with alopecia areata. CDR3s include the opening cysteine and the closing phenylalanine or tryptophan. D genes are given only for firm matches. Size values are once, few and many counts, or a class for expanded clones, and some rows have none.

d_call | clone_size | j_call | v_call | cdr3_nt | cdr3_aa
NA | NA | TRBJ1-1 | TRBV27 | TGTGCCAGCAGACTTCAAGGGCGAGACACTGAAGCTTTCTTT | CASRLQGRDTEAFF
NA | NA | TRBJ2-7 | TRBV29-1 | TGCAGCGTTGGCCAGGGGGGAGCCTACGAGCAGTACTTC | CSVGQGGAYEQYF
NA | NA | TRBJ1-2 | TRBV7-9 | TGTGCCAGCACCAATGGAGGGGGTTATGGCTACACCTTC | CASTNGGGYGYTF
NA | few | TRBJ2-7 | TRBV2 | TGTGCCAGCAGTGTTAGACTCCTCGGTAGCGAGCAGTACTTC | CASSVRLLGSEQYF
NA | few | TRBJ2-4 | TRBV15 | TGTGCCACCAGCAACGTCCACGTAGCCAAAAACATTCAGTACTTC | CATSNVHVAKNIQYF
TRBD1 | NA | TRBJ1-2 | TRBV29-1 | TGCAGCGTTGTCAAACAGGGGAATGGCGGCTACACCTTC | CSVVKQGNGGYTF
NA | NA | TRBJ1-1 | TRBV29-1 | TGCAGCGTTGCTATGAACACTGAAGCTTTCTTT | CSVAMNTEAFF
NA | once | TRBJ1-2 | TRBV7-9 | TGTGCCAGCAGCTTACATTCGGCCGGCTATGGCTACACCTTC | CASSLHSAGYGYTF
TRBD1 | NA | TRBJ1-1 | TRBV29-1 | TGCAGCGTGACAGGGTTCAACACTGAAGCTTTCTTT | CSVTGFNTEAFF
NA | NA | TRBJ2-5 | TRBV20-1 | TGCGGACTACTAGCTCAAGAGACCCAGTACTTC | CGLLAQETQYF
TRBD1 | few | TRBJ1-1 | TRBV29-1 | TGCAGCGTGGGACAGGGTCTTGGCACTGAAGCTTTCTTT | CSVGQGLGTEAFF
NA | once | TRBJ2-5 | TRBV7-6 | TGTGCCAGCAGCCCCGAGGGCGGGACAGCCCAAGAGACCCAGTACTTC | CASSPEGGTAQETQYF
NA | NA | TRBJ1-1 | TRBV29-1 | TGCAGCGTTGGGGGGACAAGTAACACTGAAGCTTTCTTT | CSVGGTSNTEAFF
NA | once | TRBJ1-1 | TRBV6-5 | TGTGCCAGTCGTTCTTGGGGAGTGAACACTGAAGCTTTCTTT | CASRSWGVNTEAFF
NA | few | TRBJ2-1 | TRBV7-2 | TGTGCCAGCAGCACCACCGGAAACAATGAGCAGTTCTTC | CASSTTGNNEQFF
TRBD1 | NA | TRBJ1-2 | TRBV2 | TGTGCCAGCAGCTGGGACAGGATGAACTATGGCTACACCTTC | CASSWDRMNYGYTF